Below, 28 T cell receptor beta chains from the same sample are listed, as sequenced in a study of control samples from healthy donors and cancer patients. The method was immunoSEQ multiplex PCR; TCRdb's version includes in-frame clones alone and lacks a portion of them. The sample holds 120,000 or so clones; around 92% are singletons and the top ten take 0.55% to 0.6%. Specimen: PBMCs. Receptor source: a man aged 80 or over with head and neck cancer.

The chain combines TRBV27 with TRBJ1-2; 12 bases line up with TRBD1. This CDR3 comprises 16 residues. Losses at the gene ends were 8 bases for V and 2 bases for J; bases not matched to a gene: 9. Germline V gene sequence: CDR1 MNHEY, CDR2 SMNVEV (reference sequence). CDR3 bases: TGTGCCAGCGCAAGGGGACAGGGGGCGATGAACTATGGCTACACCTTC. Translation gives CASARGQGAMNYGYTF.

CDR3 region: CASSWGTGGYEQYF. The DNA for the CDR3 is TGCGCCAGCAGCTGGGGGACAGGGGGCTACGAGCAGTACTTC. This sequence joins TRBV5-1 and TRBJ2-7, with 11 nucleotides matching TRBD1. In germline, CDR1 is SGHRS, CDR2 YFSETQ. This CDR3 contains 14 residues. Germline trimming cut 3 bases from V and 3 bases from J; bases unmatched to any gene: 2.

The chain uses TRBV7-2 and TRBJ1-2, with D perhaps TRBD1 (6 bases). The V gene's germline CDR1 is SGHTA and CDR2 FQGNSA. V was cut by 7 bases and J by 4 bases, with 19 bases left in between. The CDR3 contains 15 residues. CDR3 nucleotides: TGTGCCAGCACAATAGGGGGGGGTAGTGCCTATGGCTACACCTTC. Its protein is CASTIGGGSAYGYTF.

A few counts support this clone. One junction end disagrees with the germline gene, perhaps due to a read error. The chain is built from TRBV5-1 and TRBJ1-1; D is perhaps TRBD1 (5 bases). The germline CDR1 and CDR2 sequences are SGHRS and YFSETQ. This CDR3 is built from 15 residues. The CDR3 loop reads CASSLGGQGNIEAFF. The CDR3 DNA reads TGCGCCAGCAGCCTAGGAGGGCAGGGTAACATTGAAGCTTTCTTT.

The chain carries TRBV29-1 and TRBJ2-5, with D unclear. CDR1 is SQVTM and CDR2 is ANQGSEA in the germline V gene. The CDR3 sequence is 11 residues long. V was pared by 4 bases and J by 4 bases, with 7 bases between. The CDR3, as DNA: TGCAGCGTTGGCGCATCAGAGACCCAGTACTTC. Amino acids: CSVGASETQYF. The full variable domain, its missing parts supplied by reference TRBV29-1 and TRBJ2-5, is SAVISQKPSRDICQRGTSLTIQCQVDSQVTMMFWYRQQPGQSLTLIATANQGSEATYESGFVIDKFPISRPNLTFSTLTVSNMSPEDSSIYLCSVGASETQYFGPGTRLLVL.

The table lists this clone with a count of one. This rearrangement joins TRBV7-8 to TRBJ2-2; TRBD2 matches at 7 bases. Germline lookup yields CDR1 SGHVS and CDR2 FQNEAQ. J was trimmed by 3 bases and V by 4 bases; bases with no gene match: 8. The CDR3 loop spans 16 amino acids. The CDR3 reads CASSYAAGTDTGELFF. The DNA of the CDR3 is TGTGCCAGCAGCTATGCAGCGGGGACGGACACCGGGGAGCTGTTTTTT.

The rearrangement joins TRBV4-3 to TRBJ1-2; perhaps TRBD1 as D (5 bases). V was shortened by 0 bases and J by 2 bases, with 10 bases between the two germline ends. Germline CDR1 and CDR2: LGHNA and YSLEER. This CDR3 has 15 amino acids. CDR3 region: CASSQDGHANYGYTF. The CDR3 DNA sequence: TGCGCCAGCAGCCAAGATGGACACGCGAACTATGGCTACACCTTC.

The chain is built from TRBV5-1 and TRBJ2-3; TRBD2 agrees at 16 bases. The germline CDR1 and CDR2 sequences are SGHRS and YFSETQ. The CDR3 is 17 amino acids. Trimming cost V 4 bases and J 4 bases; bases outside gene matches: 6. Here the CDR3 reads CASSGGTSGGEADTQYF. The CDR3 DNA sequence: TGCGCCAGCAGCGGCGGGACTAGCGGGGGGGAGGCAGATACGCAGTATTTT.

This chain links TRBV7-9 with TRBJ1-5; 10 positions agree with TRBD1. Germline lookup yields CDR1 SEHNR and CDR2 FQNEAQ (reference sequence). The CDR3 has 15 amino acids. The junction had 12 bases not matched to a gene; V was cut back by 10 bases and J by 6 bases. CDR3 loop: CATAPTGGAGQPQHF. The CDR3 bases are TGTGCCACAGCCCCGACAGGGGGCGCGGGTCAGCCCCAGCATTTT.

DNA of the CDR3: TGCGCCAGCAGCCCTCTAGGCAGGGACTATGGCTACACCTTC. The encoded protein is CASSPLGRDYGYTF. The chain is built from TRBV4-3 and TRBJ1-2; D is possibly TRBD1 (5 bases). The CDR3 runs to 14 residues. The V gene's germline CDR1 is LGHNA and CDR2 YSLEER. V was cut by 4 bases and J by 3 bases, with 12 bases left in between.

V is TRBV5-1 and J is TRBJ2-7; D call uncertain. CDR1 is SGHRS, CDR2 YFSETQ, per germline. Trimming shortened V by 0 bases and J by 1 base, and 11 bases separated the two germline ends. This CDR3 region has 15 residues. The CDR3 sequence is CASSLAWGGSYEQYF. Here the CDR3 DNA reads TGCGCCAGCAGCTTGGCCTGGGGTGGTTCCTACGAGCAGTACTTC.

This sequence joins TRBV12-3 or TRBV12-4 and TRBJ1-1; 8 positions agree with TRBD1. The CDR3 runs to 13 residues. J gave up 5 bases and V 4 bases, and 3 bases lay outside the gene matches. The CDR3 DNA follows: TGTGCCAGCAGTTCGACAGGGGTTACTGAAGCTTTCTTT. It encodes CASSSTGVTEAFF.

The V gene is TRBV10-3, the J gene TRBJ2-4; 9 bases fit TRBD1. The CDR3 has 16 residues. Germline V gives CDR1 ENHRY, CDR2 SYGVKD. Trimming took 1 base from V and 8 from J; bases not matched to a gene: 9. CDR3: CAISEYGTGILHIQYF. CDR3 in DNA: TGTGCCATCAGTGAGTACGGGACAGGGATACTACACATTCAGTACTTC.

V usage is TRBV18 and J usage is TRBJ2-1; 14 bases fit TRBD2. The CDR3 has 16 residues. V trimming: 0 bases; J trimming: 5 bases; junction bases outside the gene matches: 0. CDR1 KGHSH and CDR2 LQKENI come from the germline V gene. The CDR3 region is CASSPPTSGRDNEQFF. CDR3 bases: TGTGCCAGCTCACCACCGACTAGCGGGAGGGACAATGAGCAGTTCTTC.

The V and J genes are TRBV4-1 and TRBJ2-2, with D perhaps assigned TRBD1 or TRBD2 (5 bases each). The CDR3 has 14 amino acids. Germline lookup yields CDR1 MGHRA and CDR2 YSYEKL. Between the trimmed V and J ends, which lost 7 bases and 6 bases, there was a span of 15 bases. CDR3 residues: CASTRDEGAGELFF. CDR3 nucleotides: TGCGCCAGCACCCGGGACGAAGGGGCCGGGGAGCTGTTTTTT.

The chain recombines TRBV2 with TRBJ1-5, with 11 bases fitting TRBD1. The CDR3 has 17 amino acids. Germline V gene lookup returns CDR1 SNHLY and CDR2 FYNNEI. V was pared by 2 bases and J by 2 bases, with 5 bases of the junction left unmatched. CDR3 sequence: CASSELWTGGGNQPQHF. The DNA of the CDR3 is TGTGCCAGCAGTGAACTGTGGACAGGGGGCGGCAATCAGCCCCAGCATTTT.

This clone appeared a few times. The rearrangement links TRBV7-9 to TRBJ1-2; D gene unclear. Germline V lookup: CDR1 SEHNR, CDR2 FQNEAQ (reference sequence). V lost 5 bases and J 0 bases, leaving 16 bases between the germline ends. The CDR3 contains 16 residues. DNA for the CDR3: TGTGCCAGCAGCCCCACAAACGATCAGGCTAACTATGGCTACACCTTC. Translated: CASSPTNDQANYGYTF.

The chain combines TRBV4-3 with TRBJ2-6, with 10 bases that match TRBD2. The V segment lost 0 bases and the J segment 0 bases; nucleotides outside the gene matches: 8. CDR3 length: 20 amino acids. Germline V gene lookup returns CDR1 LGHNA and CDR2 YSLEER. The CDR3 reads CASSQDTLAGVGSGANVLTF. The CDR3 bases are TGCGCCAGCAGCCAAGATACGCTAGCGGGAGTCGGCTCTGGGGCCAACGTCCTGACTTTC.

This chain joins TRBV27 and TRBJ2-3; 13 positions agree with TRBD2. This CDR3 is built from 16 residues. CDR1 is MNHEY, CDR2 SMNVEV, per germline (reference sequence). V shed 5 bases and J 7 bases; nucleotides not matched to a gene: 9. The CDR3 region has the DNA TGTGCCAGCAGTCCGGAACTAGCGGGAGGGGGGAATACGCAGTATTTT. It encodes CASSPELAGGGNTQYF.

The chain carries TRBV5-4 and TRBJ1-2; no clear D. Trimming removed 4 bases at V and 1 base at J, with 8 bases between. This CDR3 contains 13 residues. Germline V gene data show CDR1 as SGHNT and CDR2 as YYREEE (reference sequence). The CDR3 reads CASSPDRNYGYTF. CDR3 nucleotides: TGTGCCAGCAGCCCAGACCGTAACTATGGCTACACCTTC.

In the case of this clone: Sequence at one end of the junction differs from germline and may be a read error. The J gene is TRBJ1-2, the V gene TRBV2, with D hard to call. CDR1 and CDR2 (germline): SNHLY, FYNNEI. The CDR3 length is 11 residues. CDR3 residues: CASVIQNRESF. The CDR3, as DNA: TGTGCCAGCGTGATCCAGAACCGGGAGTCCTTC.

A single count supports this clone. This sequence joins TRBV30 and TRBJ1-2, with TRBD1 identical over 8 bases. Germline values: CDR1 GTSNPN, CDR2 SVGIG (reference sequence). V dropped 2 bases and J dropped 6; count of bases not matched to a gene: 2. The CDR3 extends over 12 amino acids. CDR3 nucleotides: TGTGCCTGGAGTCACAGGGGGAATGGCTACACCTTC. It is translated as CAWSHRGNGYTF.

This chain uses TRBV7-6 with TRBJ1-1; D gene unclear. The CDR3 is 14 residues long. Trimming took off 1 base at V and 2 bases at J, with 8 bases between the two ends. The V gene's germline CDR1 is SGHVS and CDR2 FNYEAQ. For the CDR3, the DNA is TGTGCCAGCAGCTTAGGGATCGGAAACACTGAAGCTTTCTTT. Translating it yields CASSLGIGNTEAFF.

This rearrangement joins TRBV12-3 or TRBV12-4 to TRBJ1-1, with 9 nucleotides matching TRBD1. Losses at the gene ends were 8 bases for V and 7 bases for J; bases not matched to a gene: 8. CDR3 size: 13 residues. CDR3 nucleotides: TGTGCCAGCTTTAAGGGACAGGGACGTGAAGCTTTCTTT. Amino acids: CASFKGQGREAFF.

The CDR3 loop is CASSPPDGSSYEQYF. The DNA for the CDR3 is TGCGCCAGCAGCCCTCCAGATGGGAGCTCCTACGAGCAGTACTTC. This chain joins TRBV4-1 and TRBJ2-7; possible D gene TRBD2, 5 bases. CDR3 size: 15 residues. The V end lost 4 bases, the J end lost 0 bases, and 13 bases lay between the germline ends. Germline CDR1 is MGHRA and CDR2 is YSYEKL.

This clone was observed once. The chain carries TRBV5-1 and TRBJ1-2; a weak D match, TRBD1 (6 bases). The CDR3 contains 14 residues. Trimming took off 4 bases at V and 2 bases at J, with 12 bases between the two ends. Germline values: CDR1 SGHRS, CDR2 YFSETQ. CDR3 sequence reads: CASSTTTGNYGYTF. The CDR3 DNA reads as TGCGCCAGCAGCACGACCACAGGGAACTATGGCTACACCTTC.

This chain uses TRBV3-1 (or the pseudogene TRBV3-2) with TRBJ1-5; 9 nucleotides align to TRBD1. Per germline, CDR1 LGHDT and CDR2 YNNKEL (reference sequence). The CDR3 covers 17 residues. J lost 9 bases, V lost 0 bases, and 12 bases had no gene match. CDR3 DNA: TGTGCCAGCAGCCAAGAAGGGGCACAGGGGGCAGGATTGCCCCAGCATTTT. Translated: CASSQEGAQGAGLPQHF.

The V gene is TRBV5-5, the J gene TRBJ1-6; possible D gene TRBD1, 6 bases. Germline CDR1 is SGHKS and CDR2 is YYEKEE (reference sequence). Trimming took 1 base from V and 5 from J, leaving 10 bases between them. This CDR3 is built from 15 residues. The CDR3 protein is CASSLSYRDNSPLHF. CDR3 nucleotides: TGTGCCAGCAGCTTGTCTTACAGGGATAATTCACCCCTCCACTTT. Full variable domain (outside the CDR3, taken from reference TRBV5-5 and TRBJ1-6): DAGVTQSPTHLIKTRGQQVTLRCSPISGHKSVSWYQQVLGQGPQFIFQYYEKEERGRGNFPDRFSARQFPNYSSELNVNALLLGDSALYLCASSLSYRDNSPLHFGNGTRLTVT.